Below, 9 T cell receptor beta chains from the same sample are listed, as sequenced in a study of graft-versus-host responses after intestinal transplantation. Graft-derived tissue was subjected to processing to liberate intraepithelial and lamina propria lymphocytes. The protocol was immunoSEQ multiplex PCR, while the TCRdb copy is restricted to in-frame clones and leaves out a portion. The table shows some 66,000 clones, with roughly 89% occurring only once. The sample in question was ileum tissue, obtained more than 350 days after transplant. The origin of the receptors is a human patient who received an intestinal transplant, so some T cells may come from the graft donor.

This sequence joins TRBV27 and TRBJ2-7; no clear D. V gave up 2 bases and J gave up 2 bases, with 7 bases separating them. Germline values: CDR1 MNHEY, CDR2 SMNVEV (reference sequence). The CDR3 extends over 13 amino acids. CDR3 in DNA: TGTGCCAGCAGTTTAGGTGGGCCCTACGAGCAGTACTTC. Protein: CASSLGGPYEQYF.

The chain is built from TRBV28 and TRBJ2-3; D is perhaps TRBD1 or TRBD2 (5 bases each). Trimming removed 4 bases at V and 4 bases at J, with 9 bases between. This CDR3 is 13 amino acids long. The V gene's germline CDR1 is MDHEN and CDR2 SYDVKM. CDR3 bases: TGTGCCAGCAGTTGGGGGTCCCCAGATACGCAGTATTTT. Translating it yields CASSWGSPDTQYF.

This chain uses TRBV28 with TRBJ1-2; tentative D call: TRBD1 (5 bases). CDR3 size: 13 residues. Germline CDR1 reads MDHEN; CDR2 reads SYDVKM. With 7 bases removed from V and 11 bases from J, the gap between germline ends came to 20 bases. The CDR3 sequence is CASTREPLLGYTF. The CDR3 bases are TGTGCCAGCACCAGGGAACCTCTCTTGGGGTACACCTTC.

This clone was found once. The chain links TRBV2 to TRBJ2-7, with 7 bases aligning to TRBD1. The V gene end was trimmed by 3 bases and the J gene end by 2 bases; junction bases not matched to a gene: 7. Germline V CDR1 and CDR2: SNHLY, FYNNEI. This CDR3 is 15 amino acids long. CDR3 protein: CASSEGRQGPYEQYF. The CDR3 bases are TGTGCCAGCAGTGAGGGGAGACAGGGCCCCTACGAGCAGTACTTC.

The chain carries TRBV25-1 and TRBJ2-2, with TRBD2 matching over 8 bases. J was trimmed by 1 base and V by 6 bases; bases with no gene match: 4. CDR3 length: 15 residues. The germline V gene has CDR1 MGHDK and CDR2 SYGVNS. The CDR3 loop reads CASRAGGENTGELFF. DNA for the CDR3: TGTGCCAGCAGGGCGGGGGGCGAGAACACCGGGGAGCTGTTTTTT.

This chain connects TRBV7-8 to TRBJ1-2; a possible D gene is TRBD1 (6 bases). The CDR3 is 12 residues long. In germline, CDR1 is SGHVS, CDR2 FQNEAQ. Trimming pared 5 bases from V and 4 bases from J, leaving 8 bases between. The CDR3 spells CASSPDSYGYTF. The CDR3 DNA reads TGTGCCAGCAGCCCGGACAGCTATGGCTACACCTTC.

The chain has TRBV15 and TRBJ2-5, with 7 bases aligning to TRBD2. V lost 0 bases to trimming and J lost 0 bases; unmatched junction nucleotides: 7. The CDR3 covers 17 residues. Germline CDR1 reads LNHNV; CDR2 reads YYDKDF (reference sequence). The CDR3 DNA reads TGTGCCACCAGCAGAGAGTGGGGGGGTCTAAACCAAGAGACCCAGTACTTC. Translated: CATSREWGGLNQETQYF.

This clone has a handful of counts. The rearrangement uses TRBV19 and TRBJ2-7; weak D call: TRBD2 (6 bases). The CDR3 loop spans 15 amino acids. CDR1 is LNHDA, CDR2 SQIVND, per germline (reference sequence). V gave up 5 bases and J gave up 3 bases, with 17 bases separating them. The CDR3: CASSDQGSDYYEQYF. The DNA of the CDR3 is TGTGCCAGTAGTGACCAGGGATCGGACTACTACGAGCAGTACTTC.

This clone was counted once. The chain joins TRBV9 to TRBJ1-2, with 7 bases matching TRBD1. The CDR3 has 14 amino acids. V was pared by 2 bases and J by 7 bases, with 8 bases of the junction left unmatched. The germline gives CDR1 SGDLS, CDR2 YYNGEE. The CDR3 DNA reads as TGTGCCAGCAGCGTTTCCGACAGGGCGCGTGGCTACACCTTC. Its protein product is CASSVSDRARGYTF.